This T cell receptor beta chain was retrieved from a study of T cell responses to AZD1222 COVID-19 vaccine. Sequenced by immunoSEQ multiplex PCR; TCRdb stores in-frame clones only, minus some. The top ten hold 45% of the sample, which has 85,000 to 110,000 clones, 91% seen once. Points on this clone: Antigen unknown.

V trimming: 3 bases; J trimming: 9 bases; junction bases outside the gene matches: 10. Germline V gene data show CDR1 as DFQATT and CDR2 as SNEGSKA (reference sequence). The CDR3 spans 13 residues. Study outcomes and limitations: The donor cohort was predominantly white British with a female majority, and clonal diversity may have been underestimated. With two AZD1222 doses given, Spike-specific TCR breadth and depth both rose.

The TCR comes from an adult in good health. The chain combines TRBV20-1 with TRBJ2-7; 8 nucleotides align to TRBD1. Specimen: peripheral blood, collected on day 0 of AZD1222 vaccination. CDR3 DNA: TGCAGTGCTAGTCAGGGGGCGGGTTTGGGGCAGTACTTC. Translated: CSASQGAGLGQYF.